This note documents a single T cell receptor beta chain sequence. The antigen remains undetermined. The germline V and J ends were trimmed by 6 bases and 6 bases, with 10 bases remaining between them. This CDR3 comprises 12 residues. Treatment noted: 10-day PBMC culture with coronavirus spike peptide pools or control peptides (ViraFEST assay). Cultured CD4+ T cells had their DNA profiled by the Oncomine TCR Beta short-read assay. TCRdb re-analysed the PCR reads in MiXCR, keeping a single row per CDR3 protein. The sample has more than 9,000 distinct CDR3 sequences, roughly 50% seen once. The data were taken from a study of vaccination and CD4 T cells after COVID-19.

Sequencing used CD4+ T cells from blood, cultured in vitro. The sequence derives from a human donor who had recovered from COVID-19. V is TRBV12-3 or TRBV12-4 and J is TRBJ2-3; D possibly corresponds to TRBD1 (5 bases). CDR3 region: CASSPTDDTQYF. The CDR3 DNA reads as TGTGCCAGCAGCCCGACAGACGATACGCAGTATTTT.